The next 10 T cell receptor beta chains were all read from a single sample in a study of T cells expressing NK-cell markers. TCRdb re-analyzed the 5' RACE reads; it lists each CDR3 protein once, without DNA. This table lists about 160,000 distinct CDR3 sequences. Sequenced: blood T cells: a sorted CD56 or NKG2C T cell subset, CD4+ or CD8+ T cells, or bulk PBMC T cells (not recorded which). The receptors originated from a man aged 18-70 years in good health.

The rearrangement joins TRBV5-1 to TRBJ2-3; with no DNA, the TCRdb D assignment of TRBD1 cannot be verified. The CDR3 sequence is 15 residues long. Germline V CDR1 and CDR2: SGHRS, YFSETQ. The chain's CDR3 is CASRGRTGVTDTQYF.

The rearrangement uses TRBV25-1 and TRBJ1-2. Germline V CDR1 and CDR2: MGHDK, SYGVNS. The CDR3 is 12 residues long. The CDR3 sequence is CASSAQGGGYTF.

V gene TRBV28 combines with J gene TRBJ1-2. Germline V gives CDR1 MDHEN, CDR2 SYDVKM. The CDR3 contains 14 residues. This CDR3 reads CASSREYSYYGYTF.

This chain links TRBV6-5 with TRBJ2-7. The germline CDR1 and CDR2 sequences are MNHEY and SVGAGI. This CDR3 region has 16 residues. This chain's CDR3 is CASSYSVTGRYYEQYF.

The rearrangement uses TRBV27 and TRBJ2-7; TCRdb returns TRBD1, unconfirmable since there is no DNA. The CDR3 runs to 15 residues. Germline V gene sequence: CDR1 MNHEY, CDR2 SMNVEV (reference sequence). CDR3 loop: CASSLSEDRGYEQYF.

This rearrangement joins TRBV6-1 to TRBJ1-3; the D call of TRBD1 rests on TCRdb alone, since no DNA is present to check it. Germline V gives CDR1 MNHNS, CDR2 SASEGT. The CDR3 runs 16 residues. The chain's CDR3 is CASTTPGVYSGNTIYF.

This rearrangement joins TRBV23-1 to TRBJ2-7; TCRdb outputs TRBD2, but without DNA this stays unchecked. TRBV23-1 falls under the ORF class, with uncertain function. The CDR3 covers 14 residues. Here the CDR3 reads CASTTLGQSYEQYF.

The chain carries TRBV10-3 and TRBJ2-3; TCRdb calls TRBD2, which cannot be checked without DNA. The V gene's germline CDR1 is ENHRY and CDR2 SYGVKD. The CDR3 runs 15 residues. The CDR3 here is CAIRPASGGANTQYF.

The V call is TRBV2, the J call TRBJ2-7; the TCRdb D gene call, TRBD2, has no DNA to confirm it. The length of the CDR3 is 14 residues. Germline V gene lookup returns CDR1 SNHLY and CDR2 FYNNEI. The CDR3 reads CASRTSGGSYEQYF.

The V call is TRBV7-9, the J call TRBJ2-7; with no DNA, the TCRdb D assignment of TRBD1 cannot be verified. CDR3 size: 17 residues. Looked up from germline, CDR1 is SEHNR and CDR2 is FQNEAQ (reference sequence). CDR3 amino acids: CASSLLGPGSRATEQYF.